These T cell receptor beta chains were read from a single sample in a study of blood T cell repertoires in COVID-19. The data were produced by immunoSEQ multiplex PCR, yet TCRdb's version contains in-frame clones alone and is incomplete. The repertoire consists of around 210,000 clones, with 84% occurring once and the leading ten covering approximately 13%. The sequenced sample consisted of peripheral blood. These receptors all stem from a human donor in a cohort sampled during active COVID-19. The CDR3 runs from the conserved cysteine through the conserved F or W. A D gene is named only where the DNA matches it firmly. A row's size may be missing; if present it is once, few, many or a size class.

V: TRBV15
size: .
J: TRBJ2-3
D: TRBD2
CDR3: CATSRGPGGRDTDTQYF
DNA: TGTGCCACCAGCAGAGGACCTGGCGGGAGGGACACAGATACGCAGTATTTT

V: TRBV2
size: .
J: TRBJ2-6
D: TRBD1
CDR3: CASSEEQGAPGANVLTF
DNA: TGTGCCAGCAGTGAAGAGCAGGGGGCGCCCGGGGCCAACGTCCTGACTTTC

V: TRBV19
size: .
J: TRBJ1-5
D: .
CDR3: CAIGWVFDRPNQPQHF
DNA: TGTGCCATAGGTTGGGTTTTTGACAGGCCTAATCAGCCCCAGCATTTT

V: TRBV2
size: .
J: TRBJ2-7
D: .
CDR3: CASRGEQGITYEQYF
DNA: TGTGCCAGCAGAGGGGAGCAGGGGATTACATACGAGCAGTACTTC

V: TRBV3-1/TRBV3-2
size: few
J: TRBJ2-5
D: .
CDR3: CASSQDWQKETQYF
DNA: TGTGCCAGCAGCCAAGACTGGCAGAAAGAGACCCAGTACTTC

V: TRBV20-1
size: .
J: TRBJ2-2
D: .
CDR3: CSASVLAVTGELFF
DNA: TGCAGTGCTAGTGTTCTAGCCGTCACCGGGGAGCTGTTTTTT

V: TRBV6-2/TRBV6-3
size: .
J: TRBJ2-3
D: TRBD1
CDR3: CASSYVPGQGTDTQYF
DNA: TGTGCCAGCAGTTACGTCCCGGGACAGGGCACAGATACGCAGTATTTT

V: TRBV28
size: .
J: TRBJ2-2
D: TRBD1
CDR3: CASSPMPRGSGELFF
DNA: TGTGCCAGCAGTCCAATGCCCAGGGGGAGCGGGGAGCTGTTTTTT

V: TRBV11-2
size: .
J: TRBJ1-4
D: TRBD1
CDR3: CASSWGQGNEKLFF
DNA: TGTGCCAGCAGCTGGGGACAGGGGAATGAAAAACTGTTTTTT

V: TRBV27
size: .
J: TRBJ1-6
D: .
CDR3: CASRQPRTNSPLHF
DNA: TGTGCCAGCAGGCAACCAAGGACAAATTCACCCCTCCACTTT

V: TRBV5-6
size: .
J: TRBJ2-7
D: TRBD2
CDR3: CASSLGETSGTGEQYF
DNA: TGTGCCAGCAGCTTGGGTGAGACTAGCGGGACGGGTGAGCAGTACTTC

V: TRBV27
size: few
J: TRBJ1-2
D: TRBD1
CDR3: CASSFNRGGGYTF
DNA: TGTGCCAGCAGTTTTAACAGGGGGGGCGGCTACACCTTC

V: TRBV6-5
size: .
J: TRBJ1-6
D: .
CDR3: CASSYRGIDSPLHF
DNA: TGTGCCAGCAGTTACAGGGGGATTGATTCACCCCTCCACTTT

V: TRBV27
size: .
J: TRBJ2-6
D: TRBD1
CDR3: CASSFRGYGANVLTF
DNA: TGTGCCAGCAGTTTCAGGGGGTATGGGGCCAACGTCCTGACTTTC

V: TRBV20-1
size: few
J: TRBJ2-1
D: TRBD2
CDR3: CSLAGVSEQFF
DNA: TGCTCACTAGCGGGAGTGAGTGAGCAGTTCTTC

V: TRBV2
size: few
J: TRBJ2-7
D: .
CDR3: CASGRDSYEQYF
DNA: TGTGCCAGCGGGCGCGACTCCTACGAGCAGTACTTC

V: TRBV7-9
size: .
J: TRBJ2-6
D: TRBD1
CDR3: CASSARQGAQSSGANVLTF
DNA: TGTGCCAGCAGCGCCCGACAGGGAGCACAAAGCTCTGGGGCCAACGTCCTGACTTTC

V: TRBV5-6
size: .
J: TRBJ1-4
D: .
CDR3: CASSSSPGRLYEKLFF
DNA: TGTGCCAGCAGCTCAAGTCCTGGGAGATTGTATGAAAAACTGTTTTTT

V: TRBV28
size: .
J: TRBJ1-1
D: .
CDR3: CASSWGVQTEAFF
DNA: TGTGCCAGCAGTTGGGGGGTACAGACTGAAGCTTTCTTT

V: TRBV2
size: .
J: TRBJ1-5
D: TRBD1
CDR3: CASSEYRGQPQHF
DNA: TGTGCCAGCAGTGAATACAGGGGTCAGCCCCAGCATTTT

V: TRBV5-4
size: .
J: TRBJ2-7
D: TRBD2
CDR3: CASSLRGGSRGFEQYF
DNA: TGTGCCAGCAGCTTGAGGGGCGGGAGTAGAGGCTTCGAGCAGTACTTC

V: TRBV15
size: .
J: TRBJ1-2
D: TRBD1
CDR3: CATSSGTEGNYGYTF
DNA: TGTGCCACCAGCTCCGGGACAGAGGGAAACTATGGCTACACCTTC

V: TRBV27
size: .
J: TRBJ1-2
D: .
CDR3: CASSFASRAPFNYGYTF
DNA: TGTGCCAGCAGTTTCGCGAGCAGGGCCCCGTTTAACTATGGCTACACCTTC

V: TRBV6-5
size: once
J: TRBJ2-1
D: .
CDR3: CASSYRREQFF
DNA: TGTGCCAGCAGTTATAGGAGGGAGCAGTTCTTC

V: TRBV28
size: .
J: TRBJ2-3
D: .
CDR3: CASSRLDTQYF
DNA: TGTGCCAGCAGTAGACTGGATACGCAGTATTTT

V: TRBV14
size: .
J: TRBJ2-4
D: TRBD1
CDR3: CASSPRQGGKNIQYF
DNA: TGTGCCAGCAGCCCCCGACAGGGTGGCAAAAACATTCAGTACTTC

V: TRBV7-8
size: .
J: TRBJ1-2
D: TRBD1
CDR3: CASSTGQGVLLTGYTF
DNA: TGTGCCAGCAGCACGGGACAGGGAGTCTTACTTACGGGCTACACCTTC

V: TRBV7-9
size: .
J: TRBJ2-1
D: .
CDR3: CASSPLPGRSYNEQFF
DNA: TGTGCCAGCAGCCCCCTTCCAGGCCGCTCCTACAATGAGCAGTTCTTC

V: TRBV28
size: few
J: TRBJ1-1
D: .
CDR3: CASTDKLNTEAFF
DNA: TGTGCCAGCACCGACAAGCTGAACACTGAAGCTTTCTTT

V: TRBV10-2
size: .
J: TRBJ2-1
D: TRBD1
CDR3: CTRGPGEQFF
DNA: TGCACCAGGGGGCCGGGTGAGCAGTTCTTC

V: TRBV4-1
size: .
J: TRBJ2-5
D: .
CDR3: CASSQGERETQYF
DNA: TGCGCCAGCAGCCAAGGGGAGCGTGAGACCCAGTACTTC

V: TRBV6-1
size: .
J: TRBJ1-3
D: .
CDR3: CASSERGGNTIYF
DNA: TGTGCCAGCAGTGAACGGGGGGGAAACACCATATATTTT

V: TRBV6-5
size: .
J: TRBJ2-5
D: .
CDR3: CASSRQGGSPETQYF
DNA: TGTGCCAGCTCAAGACAGGGAGGTTCCCCAGAGACCCAGTACTTC

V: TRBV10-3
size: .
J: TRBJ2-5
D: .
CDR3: CAISESGAEETQYF
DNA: TGTGCCATCAGTGAGTCGGGGGCAGAAGAGACCCAGTACTTC

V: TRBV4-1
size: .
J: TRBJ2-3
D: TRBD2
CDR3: CASSQDWGAGLAGAASTDTQYF
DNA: TGCGCCAGCAGCCAAGATTGGGGAGCCGGACTAGCGGGAGCCGCTAGCACAGATACGCAGTATTTT

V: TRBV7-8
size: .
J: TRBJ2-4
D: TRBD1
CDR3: CASSLAFPGQGAKNIQYF
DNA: TGTGCCAGCAGCTTAGCCTTTCCGGGACAGGGAGCCAAAAACATTCAGTACTTC

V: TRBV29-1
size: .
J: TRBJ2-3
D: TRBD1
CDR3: CSVEGVRDRGDTDTQYF
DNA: TGCAGCGTTGAAGGTGTACGGGACAGGGGGGACACAGATACGCAGTATTTT

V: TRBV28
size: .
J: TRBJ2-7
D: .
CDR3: CASSLEDSYEQYF
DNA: TGTGCCAGCAGTTTGGAGGACTCCTACGAGCAGTACTTC

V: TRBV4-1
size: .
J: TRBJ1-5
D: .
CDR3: CASSPYGGGSLGSNQPQHF
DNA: TGCGCCAGCAGCCCTTACGGAGGAGGGTCCCTAGGGAGCAATCAGCCCCAGCATTTT

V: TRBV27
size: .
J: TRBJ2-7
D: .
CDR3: CASSRIQGVYEQYF
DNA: TGTGCCAGCAGTCGCATACAGGGAGTCTACGAGCAGTACTTC

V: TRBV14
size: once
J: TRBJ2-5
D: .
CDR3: CASNEPYQETQYF
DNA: TGTGCCAGCAATGAGCCGTACCAAGAGACCCAGTACTTC

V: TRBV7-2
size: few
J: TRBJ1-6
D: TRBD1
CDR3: CASSQTGINSPLHF
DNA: TGTGCCAGCAGCCAGACAGGGATTAATTCACCCCTCCACTTT

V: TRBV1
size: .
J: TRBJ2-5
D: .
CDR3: CTSSQEASGRSPFQETQYF
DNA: TGCACCAGCAGCCAAGAAGCCAGCGGGAGGTCCCCTTTCCAAGAGACCCAGTACTTC

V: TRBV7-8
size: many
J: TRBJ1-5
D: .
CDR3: CASSGGRRQPQHF
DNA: TGTGCCAGCAGTGGGGGGAGGAGACAGCCCCAGCATTTT

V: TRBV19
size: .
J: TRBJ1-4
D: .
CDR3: CASSIAGLVSNEKLFF
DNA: TGTGCCAGTAGTATCGCAGGCCTGGTTTCTAATGAAAAACTGTTTTTT

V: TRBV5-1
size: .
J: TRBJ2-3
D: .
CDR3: CASSLDSGGNTDTQYF
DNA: TGCGCCAGCAGCTTGGATAGCGGAGGGAACACAGATACGCAGTATTTT

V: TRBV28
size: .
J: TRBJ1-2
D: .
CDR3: CASGQTAPYTF
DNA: TGTGCCAGCGGACAAACAGCCCCCTACACCTTC